Below are 25 T cell receptor beta chains sequenced from a single sample in a study of T cell changes during pregnancy in multiple sclerosis. TCRdb keeps only in-frame clones here, not all; method: immunoSEQ multiplex PCR. The sample has approximately 100,000 clones; about 91% are singletons. The source was peripheral blood, collected after pregnancy. Receptors originate from a female donor in good health, enrolled as a control in a pregnancy study.

This clone appeared once. This chain links TRBV11-2 with TRBJ2-1, with a tentative D call TRBD1 (5 bases). CDR1 and CDR2 from the germline V gene are SGHAT and FQNNGV. The CDR3 runs 12 residues. V lost 8 bases, J lost 8 bases, and 13 bases lay in between. CDR3 sequence (DNA): TGTGCCAGCTCTCCCCCAGGGTATGAGCAGTTCTTC. As protein: CASSPPGYEQFF.

This chain joins TRBV6-5 and TRBJ2-6; no reliable D call. V lost 5 bases to trimming and J lost 0 bases, with 5 bases between them. The CDR3 is 14 residues long. CDR1 MNHEY and CDR2 SVGAGI come from the germline V gene. The CDR3 region is CASSDNSGANVLTF. As DNA, the CDR3 is TGTGCCAGCAGTGACAACTCTGGGGCCAACGTCCTGACTTTC.

The chain joins TRBV7-6 to TRBJ2-2, with 12 bases lining up with TRBD2. Germline V gene data show CDR1 as SGHVS and CDR2 as FNYEAQ. J was trimmed by 1 base and V by 5 bases; bases with no gene match: 14. This CDR3 region has 20 residues. Here the CDR3 reads CASSLRGPSGRDLNTGELFF. The CDR3 coding sequence is TGTGCCAGCAGCCTTCGCGGCCCTAGCGGGAGGGATCTGAACACCGGGGAGCTGTTTTTT.

The chain is built from TRBV28 and TRBJ2-3; D call uncertain. CDR3 length equals 15 residues. V gave up 3 bases and J gave up 2 bases, with 12 bases separating them. CDR1 MDHEN and CDR2 SYDVKM come from the germline V gene. The CDR3 protein is CASSFPDSYTDTQYF. DNA for the CDR3: TGTGCCAGCAGTTTCCCAGATAGCTACACAGATACGCAGTATTTT.

This clone was seen once. The chain recombines TRBV2 with TRBJ2-1, with 8 bases identical to TRBD1. The CDR3 covers 16 residues. Germline V gives CDR1 SNHLY, CDR2 FYNNEI. The J segment lost 6 bases and the V segment lost 4 bases, leaving 11 bases of the junction unmatched. This CDR3 reads CASSGGSRGPANEQFF. CDR3 nucleotides: TGTGCCAGCAGTGGGGGCTCCAGGGGGCCCGCCAATGAGCAGTTCTTC.

The count of this clone is one. J is TRBJ2-1 and V is TRBV7-9, with D uncertain. CDR1 and CDR2 (germline): SEHNR, FQNEAQ (reference sequence). This CDR3 is built from 11 residues. The V and J ends lost 4 bases and 8 bases respectively, with 6 bases between them. Here the CDR3 DNA reads TGTGCCAGCAGCTCTTTAGATGAGCAGTTCTTC. Translated, it gives CASSSLDEQFF.

The chain is built from TRBV4-2 and TRBJ2-5; TRBD2 matches 14 bases. CDR1 LGHNA and CDR2 YNFKEQ come from the germline V gene. The CDR3 runs to 18 residues. Trimming removed 4 bases from V and 5 bases from J; junction bases left unmatched: 12. The CDR3 coding sequence is TGTGCCAGCAGCCGGAGTGGTCCCGGGACTAGCGGGGGTGAGACCCAGTACTTC. As protein: CASSRSGPGTSGGETQYF.

This sequence joins TRBV6-4 and TRBJ1-2; the D gene is possibly TRBD1 (5 bases). V shed 7 bases and J shed 5 bases, with 17 bases lying between them. There are 14 residues in the CDR3. Germline V gene data show CDR1 as MRHNA and CDR2 as SNTAGT. CDR3 nucleotide sequence: TGTGCCAGCAAAACAGGTTTTCCTCCATATGGCTACACCTTC. Translated, it gives CASKTGFPPYGYTF.

This chain links TRBV13 with TRBJ1-2; 8 positions agree with TRBD1. The CDR3 runs 14 residues. V shed 4 bases and J 4 bases; nucleotides not matched to a gene: 5. Germline V gives CDR1 PRHDT, CDR2 FYEKMQ (reference sequence). The CDR3 loop is CASSSRDRGYGYTF. The DNA for the CDR3 is TGTGCCAGCAGCTCCCGTGACAGGGGCTATGGCTACACCTTC.

This CDR3 reads CASSSGLAHTDTQYF. The CDR3 nucleotides read TGTGCCAGCAGTTCAGGACTAGCCCACACAGATACGCAGTATTTT. The genes are TRBV28 and TRBJ2-3, with 8 positions matching TRBD2. The CDR3 runs to 15 residues. Germline values: CDR1 MDHEN, CDR2 SYDVKM. Trimming removed 4 bases from V and 2 bases from J; junction bases left unmatched: 5.

V and J are TRBV5-1 and TRBJ1-3; D is unresolved. Germline CDR1 and CDR2: SGHRS and YFSETQ. The CDR3 runs 16 residues. Deletions cut 7 bases from V and 0 bases from J, with 17 bases between. CDR3 protein: CASSGLGSVSGNTIYF. The CDR3 DNA is TGCGCCAGCTCAGGATTAGGGAGTGTCTCTGGAAACACCATATATTTT.

V usage is TRBV12-5 and J usage is TRBJ2-1, with D possibly being TRBD2 (6 bases). Trimming took off 0 bases at V and 5 bases at J, with 29 bases between the two ends. CDR3 length: 21 amino acids. Germline CDR1 is LGHNT and CDR2 is FRNRAP. CDR3 loop: CASGLVLPPITGRSVNNEQFF. For the CDR3, the DNA is TGTGCTAGTGGTTTGGTACTCCCCCCCATCACGGGGAGGTCGGTAAACAATGAGCAGTTCTTC.

The CDR3 nucleotides read TGCAGCGTTGAAGAGACGACAGGCCTTATCCGGGAGCTGTTTTTT. The encoded protein is CSVEETTGLIRELFF. The chain couples TRBV29-1 to TRBJ2-2, with D perhaps TRBD1 (6 bases). Trimming pared 0 bases from V and 9 bases from J, leaving 17 bases between. This CDR3 has 15 amino acids. Per the germline V gene, CDR1 is SQVTM and CDR2 is ANQGSEA.

The chain has TRBV6-5 and TRBJ1-2; D might be TRBD1 (6 bases). The germline gives CDR1 MNHEY, CDR2 SVGAGI. V shed 6 bases and J shed 1 base, with 15 bases lying between them. The CDR3 contains 15 residues. CDR3 sequence (DNA): TGTGCCAGCAGCCGACAGACAGGAATTAACTATGGCTACACCTTC. Its protein is CASSRQTGINYGYTF.

The CDR3, as DNA: TGTGCCAGCAGCGTAAACAGGGATGGCTACACCTTC. It codes for CASSVNRDGYTF. J is TRBJ1-2 and V is TRBV9; the D gene is possibly TRBD1 (6 bases). V gave up 1 base and J gave up 6 bases, with 7 bases separating them. The CDR3 length is 12 residues. Germline V gene sequence: CDR1 SGDLS, CDR2 YYNGEE.

The rearrangement uses TRBV7-9 and TRBJ1-1; possible D gene TRBD1, 6 bases. This CDR3 region has 13 residues. The V gene's germline CDR1 is SEHNR and CDR2 FQNEAQ (reference sequence). V was trimmed by 7 bases and J by 0 bases, leaving 9 bases between them. The CDR3 protein is CASIRTVNTEAFF. In DNA form, the CDR3 reads TGTGCCAGCATACGGACAGTGAACACTGAAGCTTTCTTT.

This rearrangement joins TRBV5-1 to TRBJ2-3; 10 nucleotides agree with TRBD2. The ends lost 4 bases at V and 2 bases at J; junction bases unmatched: 7. The CDR3 extends over 16 amino acids. Germline loops: CDR1 SGHRS, CDR2 YFSETQ. The chain's CDR3 is CASSGLAGGVTDTQYF. DNA of the CDR3: TGCGCCAGCAGCGGATTAGCGGGAGGAGTCACAGATACGCAGTATTTT.

The CDR3 spells CASSLIQGNSPLHF. In DNA form, the CDR3 reads TGTGCCAGCAGCTTGATCCAGGGGAATTCACCCCTCCACTTT. V gene TRBV7-2 combines with J gene TRBJ1-6, with TRBD1 as a possible D gene (6 bases). The germline V and J ends were trimmed by 3 bases and 7 bases, with 10 bases remaining between them. Germline assignment: CDR1 SGHTA and CDR2 FQGNSA. This CDR3 contains 14 residues.

This chain uses TRBV7-9 with TRBJ1-1; a weak D match, TRBD1 (5 bases). The CDR3 is 16 amino acids. Trimming pared 5 bases from V and 0 bases from J, leaving 16 bases between. Germline values: CDR1 SEHNR, CDR2 FQNEAQ (reference sequence). In DNA, the CDR3 is TGTGCCAGCAGCCTAAATCCCGACAGACTGAACACTGAAGCTTTCTTT. Protein sequence: CASSLNPDRLNTEAFF.

This chain links TRBV2 with TRBJ1-1; TRBD1 is a possible D gene (6 bases). The germline V gene encodes CDR1 SNHLY and CDR2 FYNNEI. The CDR3 spans 14 residues. Trimming took 7 bases from V and 0 from J, leaving 12 bases between them. The CDR3 bases are TGTGCCAGCAAAGTGGACAGACTGAACACTGAAGCTTTCTTT. Translated: CASKVDRLNTEAFF.

The genes are TRBV19 and TRBJ1-5; the D gene is possibly TRBD1 (6 bases). V was shortened by 5 bases and J by 5 bases, with 13 bases between the two germline ends. The germline V gene has CDR1 LNHDA and CDR2 SQIVND (reference sequence). This CDR3 has 14 residues. This CDR3 reads CASSETGYHQPQHF. The CDR3 DNA reads as TGTGCCAGTAGTGAAACAGGGTATCATCAGCCCCAGCATTTT.

The rearrangement uses TRBV11-2 and TRBJ2-7; tentative D call: TRBD2 (6 bases). Germline values: CDR1 SGHAT, CDR2 FQNNGV. Trimming removed 5 bases from V and 2 bases from J, with 13 bases in between. The length of the CDR3 is 14 residues. CDR3 DNA: TGTGCCAGCAGCCCGCCCGGGGGAACCTACGAGCAGTACTTC. Amino acids: CASSPPGGTYEQYF.

The rearrangement links TRBV11-1 to TRBJ2-3, with D possibly matching TRBD1 (6 bases). In germline, CDR1 is SGHAT, CDR2 FQDESV (reference sequence). V lost 1 base and J 2 bases, leaving 13 bases between the germline ends. The CDR3 spans 16 residues. CDR3 sequence reads: CASSLGSGQLTDTQYF. In nucleotides, the CDR3 is TGTGCCAGCAGCTTAGGTTCCGGACAGCTCACAGATACGCAGTATTTT.

The rearrangement links TRBV19 to TRBJ2-7; TRBD2 agrees at 8 bases. The V gene's germline CDR1 is LNHDA and CDR2 SQIVND (reference sequence). The CDR3 is made up of 15 amino acids. Trimming cost V 5 bases and J 5 bases; bases outside gene matches: 11. This CDR3 is CASSPPRGGINEQYF. The CDR3, as DNA: TGTGCCAGTAGTCCCCCCCGCGGGGGGATAAACGAGCAGTACTTC.

The rearrangement joins TRBV19 to TRBJ1-5; possibly TRBD1 for D (5 bases). Trimming removed 7 bases at V and 0 bases at J, with 10 bases between. Germline V gene sequence: CDR1 LNHDA, CDR2 SQIVND (reference sequence). The CDR3 has 14 amino acids. The CDR3 region has the DNA TGTGCCAGTATGTTAACAGGTAGCAATCAGCCCCAGCATTTT. Translation gives CASMLTGSNQPQHF. Based on the CDR3 plus reference TRBV19 and TRBJ1-5, the full variable domain is DGGITQSPKYLFRKEGQNVTLSCEQNLNHDAMYWYRQDPGQGLRLIYYSQIVNDFQKGDIAEGYSVSREKKESFPLTVTSAQKNPTAFYLCASMLTGSNQPQHFGDGTRLSIL.